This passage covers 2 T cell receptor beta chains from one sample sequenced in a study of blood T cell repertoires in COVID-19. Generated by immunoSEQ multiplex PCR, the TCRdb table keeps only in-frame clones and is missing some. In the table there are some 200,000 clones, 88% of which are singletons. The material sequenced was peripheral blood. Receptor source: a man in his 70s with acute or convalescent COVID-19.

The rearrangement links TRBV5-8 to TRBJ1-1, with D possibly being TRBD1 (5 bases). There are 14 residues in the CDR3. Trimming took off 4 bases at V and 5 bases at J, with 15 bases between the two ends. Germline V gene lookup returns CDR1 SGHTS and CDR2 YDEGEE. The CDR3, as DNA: TGTGCCAGCAGCGCGGGACGCCCGGGGACTGAAGCTTTCTTT. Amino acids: CASSAGRPGTEAFF.

The CDR3 DNA follows: TGTGCCAGCAGAGAGACGGACTACTACGAGCAGTACTTC. Translated, it gives CASRETDYYEQYF. The chain recombines TRBV2 with TRBJ2-7, with D perhaps matching TRBD2 (6 bases). The CDR3 loop spans 13 amino acids. With 6 bases removed from V and 3 bases from J, the gap between germline ends came to 12 bases. Germline assignment: CDR1 SNHLY and CDR2 FYNNEI.